This entry describes one T cell receptor beta chain. The data were taken from a study of blood T cell repertoires in COVID-19. Study overall: Acute-phase and convalescent COVID-19 samples originated in the United States, Italy and Spain. Sources were T cells, B-cell-depleted T cells, or PBMCs; the material itself was cDNA or gDNA.

In the original processing: Estimation of nucleated cell counts relied on the amplification of reference gene primers. Here immunoSEQ multiplex PCR was the method, and the copy in TCRdb shows in-frame clones only, minus some. V and J calls and clone size are given by that table; D and trimming were obtained from the DNA. The sample holds around 260,000 clones; about 90% are singletons and the top ten take under 3%. The CDR3 runs 13 residues. Trimming cost V 5 bases and J 4 bases, with 11 bases left between them. Followed longitudinally, the Seattle patients had been enrolled during active infection. This rearrangement joins TRBV12-3 or TRBV12-4 to TRBJ1-2; perhaps TRBD1 as D (5 bases). Source material: peripheral blood. The receptor was isolated from a person aged 18-30 years with COVID-19, enrolled during active disease. The CDR3 nucleotides read TGTGCCAGCAGTGCCGGACAACTCTATGGCTACACCTTC. It yields the protein CASSAGQLYGYTF.